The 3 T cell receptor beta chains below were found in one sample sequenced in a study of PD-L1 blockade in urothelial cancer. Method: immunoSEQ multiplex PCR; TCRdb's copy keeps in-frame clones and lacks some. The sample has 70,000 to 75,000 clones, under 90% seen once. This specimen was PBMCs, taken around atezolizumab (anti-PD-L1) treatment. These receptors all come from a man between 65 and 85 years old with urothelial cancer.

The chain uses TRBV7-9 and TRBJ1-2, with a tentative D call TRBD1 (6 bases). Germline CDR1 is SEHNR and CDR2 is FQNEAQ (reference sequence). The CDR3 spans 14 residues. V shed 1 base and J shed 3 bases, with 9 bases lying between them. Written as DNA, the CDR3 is TGTGCCAGCAGCTTAGGTTCAGGGGACTATGGCTACACCTTC. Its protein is CASSLGSGDYGYTF.

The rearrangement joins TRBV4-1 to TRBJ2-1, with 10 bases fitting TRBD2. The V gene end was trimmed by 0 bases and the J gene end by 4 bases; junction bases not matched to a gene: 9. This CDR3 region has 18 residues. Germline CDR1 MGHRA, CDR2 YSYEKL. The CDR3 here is CASSQDWASGSIYNEQFF. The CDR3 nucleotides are TGCGCCAGCAGCCAAGATTGGGCTAGCGGGAGTATTTACAATGAGCAGTTCTTC.

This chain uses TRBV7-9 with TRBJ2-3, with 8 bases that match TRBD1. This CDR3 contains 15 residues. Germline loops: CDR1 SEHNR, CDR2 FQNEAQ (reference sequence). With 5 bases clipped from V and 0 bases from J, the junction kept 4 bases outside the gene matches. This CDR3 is CASSHRDRSTDTQYF. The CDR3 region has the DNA TGTGCCAGCAGCCACCGGGACAGGAGCACAGATACGCAGTATTTT.